The present T cell receptor beta chain was sequenced within a study of cytomegalovirus exposure and HLA in healthy donors. Overall study results and limits: Earlier analysis found most TCR beta V segments productive about 87% or about 30% of the time.

About this clone itself: What it binds is not known.

This PCR relied on a set of 60 Vbeta primers and 13 Jbeta primers. Sequenced by immunoSEQ multiplex PCR; TCRdb stores in-frame clones only, minus some. Of some 170,000 clones in the sample, approximately 90% were seen once. Losses at the gene ends were 0 bases for V and 3 bases for J; bases not matched to a gene: 3. Germline V gives CDR1 SGDLS, CDR2 YYNGEE. The CDR3 sequence is 14 residues long. This TCR came from a woman aged 25 to 39 in good health and CMV-seronegative. This rearrangement joins TRBV9 to TRBJ2-7; 7 bases agree with TRBD1. Specimen: PBMCs. The CDR3 DNA reads TGTGCCAGCAGCGTAGCTGGGACAGACTACGAGCAGTACTTC. It specifies CASSVAGTDYEQYF.